This T cell receptor beta chain was identified during a study of cytomegalovirus exposure and HLA in healthy donors. Study details: Later, an analysis reported that the 110 or so validation repertoires had used the same platform as the approximately 720 first-cohort repertoires.

Germline V lookup: CDR1 WSHSY, CDR2 SAAADI. The CDR3 is made up of 14 amino acids. V gave up 5 bases and J gave up 2 bases, with 12 bases separating them. Profiling relied on immunoSEQ multiplex PCR, and the TCRdb table lists in-frame clones only, not all of them. The table lists 150,000 to 200,000 clones, 84% of them singletons. This clone has a single count. V is TRBV10-2 and J is TRBJ2-5, with TRBD2 as a possible D gene (5 bases). The sample comprised PBMCs. This receptor was taken from a man aged 25-45 years in good health and CMV-seropositive. The CDR3 spells CASSSTGIQETQYF. The CDR3 DNA reads as TGCGCCAGCAGTTCAACCGGGATACAAGAGACCCAGTACTTC.